These 22 T cell receptor beta chains were all obtained from the same sample, sequenced in a study of CD8+ T cells in alopecia areata. Investigators isolated RNA and reverse transcribed it into cDNA to act as the sequencing template. The protocol was immunoSEQ multiplex PCR, while the TCRdb copy is restricted to in-frame clones and leaves out a portion. The repertoire holds 190,000 or so clones, about 60% seen once, with roughly 12% in the top ten. Described treatment: oral pan-JAK inhibitor, 5-10 mg twice daily. Sequencing was performed on CD8+ T cells sorted from blood, taken at week 24, from a patient treated with tofacitinib. Receptors were obtained from a human donor with alopecia areata.

The rearrangement joins TRBV29-1 to TRBJ1-5; weak D call: TRBD1 (5 bases). V lost 7 bases and J 6 bases, leaving 13 bases between the germline ends. Germline loops: CDR1 SQVTM, CDR2 ANQGSEA. This CDR3 has 12 residues. This CDR3 reads CSGDGTRQPQHF. The CDR3 DNA sequence: TGCAGCGGAGACGGGACCCGTCAGCCCCAGCATTTT.

The chain has TRBV13 and TRBJ2-1; D might be TRBD1 (6 bases). Trimming cost V 11 bases and J 8 bases, with 13 bases left between them. Germline V gene sequence: CDR1 PRHDT, CDR2 FYEKMQ (reference sequence). This CDR3 region has 11 residues. Written as DNA, the CDR3 is TGTGCCCAGCGAGGGGGTGATGAGCAGTTCTTC. Protein: CAQRGGDEQFF. Together with reference TRBV13 and TRBJ2-1, the CDR3 gives the full variable domain: AAGVIQSPRHLIKEKRETATLKCYPIPRHDTVYWYQQGPGQDPQFLISFYEKMQSDKGSIPDRFSAQQFSDYHSELNMSSLELGDSALYFCAQRGGDEQFFGPGTRLTVL.

The rearrangement links TRBV5-1 to TRBJ2-5; no clear D. The V end was cut by 5 bases, the J end by 3 bases, with 5 bases between. CDR3 length: 11 residues. CDR1 and CDR2 from the germline V gene are SGHRS and YFSETQ. The CDR3 DNA follows: TGCGCCAGCAGGGCCAAAGAGACCCAGTACTTC. Protein sequence: CASRAKETQYF.

The rearrangement joins TRBV30 to TRBJ2-7; TRBD2 matches 13 bases. V shed 4 bases and J 4 bases; nucleotides not matched to a gene: 4. Germline V gene data show CDR1 as GTSNPN and CDR2 as SVGIG (reference sequence). The CDR3 consists of 14 residues. CDR3: CAWTLAGGPYEQYF. CDR3 sequence (DNA): TGTGCCTGGACACTAGCGGGGGGGCCTTACGAGCAGTACTTC.

This clone was seen more than once but under ten times. At the DNA level, this CDR3 is encoded by other sequences in the same sample as well. This rearrangement joins TRBV18 to TRBJ2-1, with D uncertain. V was shortened by 2 bases and J by 2 bases, with 10 bases between the two germline ends. The CDR3 runs to 15 residues. CDR1 is KGHSH, CDR2 LQKENI, per germline. The DNA of the CDR3 is TGTGCCAGCTCACCAAGAAGGGCGGCCTACAATGAGCAGTTCTTC. This sequence encodes CASSPRRAAYNEQFF. The full variable domain, with the rest looked up from reference TRBV18 and TRBJ2-1, is NAGVMQNPRHLVRRRGQEARLRCSPMKGHSHVYWYRQLPEEGLKFMVYLQKENIIDESGMPKERFSAEFPKEGPSILRIQQVVRGDSAAYFCASSPRRAAYNEQFFGPGTRLTVL.

The CDR3 bases are TGTGCCAGCAGTTTAGGGTCCGGGGAGCTGTTTTTT. Its protein product is CASSLGSGELFF. The rearrangement uses TRBV6-6 and TRBJ2-2; D is uncertain. The CDR3 runs 12 residues. Trimming left V 4 bases short and J 6 bases short, with 6 bases between. Germline CDR1 MNHNY, CDR2 SVGAGI (reference sequence).

The chain carries TRBV4-1 and TRBJ1-2, with D maybe TRBD1 (5 bases). V shed 7 bases and J shed 0 bases, with 12 bases lying between them. Germline CDR1 MGHRA, CDR2 YSYEKL. This CDR3 contains 14 residues. The CDR3 is CASTLGASNYGYTF. The CDR3 nucleotides are TGCGCCAGCACCCTAGGGGCATCTAACTATGGCTACACCTTC.

This clone appeared a few times. The gene calls are TRBV25-1 and TRBJ1-2, with TRBD1 identical over 8 bases. Per the germline V gene, CDR1 is MGHDK and CDR2 is SYGVNS. The length of the CDR3 is 12 residues. V trimming: 5 bases; J trimming: 8 bases; junction bases outside the gene matches: 4. The CDR3, as DNA: TGTGCCAGCAGTCTGGGACAGGAGGGCTACACCTTC. Translated, it gives CASSLGQEGYTF.

The chain links TRBV15 to TRBJ1-6; no clear D gene. Trimming removed 3 bases from V and 7 bases from J, with 19 bases in between. Germline V lookup: CDR1 LNHNV, CDR2 YYDKDF (reference sequence). This CDR3 comprises 17 residues. Written as DNA, the CDR3 is TGTGCCACCAGCAGTTGGAGGTACGAGTGGGAAAATTCACCCCTCCACTTT. Protein: CATSSWRYEWENSPLHF.

This clone was seen more than once but under ten times. The chain combines TRBV27 with TRBJ2-2; D possibly corresponds to TRBD2 (5 bases). CDR1 MNHEY and CDR2 SMNVEV come from the germline V gene (reference sequence). The CDR3 covers 14 residues. Trimming removed 4 bases from V and 2 bases from J, with 8 bases in between. The CDR3 here is CASSWTGNTGELFF. CDR3 nucleotides: TGTGCCAGCAGTTGGACGGGAAACACCGGGGAGCTGTTTTTT.

The chain carries TRBV10-3 and TRBJ2-3; TRBD1 matches 8 bases. The V gene's germline CDR1 is ENHRY and CDR2 SYGVKD. The CDR3 sequence is 14 residues long. V was clipped by 6 bases and J by 2 bases; unmatched bases: 4. The CDR3 spells CAIRRQGSTDTQYF. The CDR3 region has the DNA TGTGCCATCAGACGACAGGGGTCCACAGATACGCAGTATTTT.

The chain carries TRBV11-2 and TRBJ2-5; 7 bases match TRBD1. Germline CDR1 and CDR2: SGHAT and FQNNGV. The length of the CDR3 is 15 residues. V gave up 4 bases and J gave up 1 base; unmatched junction bases: 6. As DNA, the CDR3 is TGTGCCAGCAGCTATTGGACAGGACTCCAAGAGACCCAGTACTTC. This codes for CASSYWTGLQETQYF.

This clone has only a few counts. The V call is TRBV29-1, the J call TRBJ2-3; D is uncertain. Germline CDR1 reads SQVTM; CDR2 reads ANQGSEA. V was shortened by 2 bases and J by 6 bases, with 3 bases between the two germline ends. The CDR3 runs 10 residues. Written as DNA, the CDR3 is TGCAGCGTTGAAACGGATACGCAGTATTTT. Protein product: CSVETDTQYF.

The chain uses TRBV30 and TRBJ2-1; the match to TRBD2 covers 10 bases. CDR3 length: 17 residues. CDR1 GTSNPN and CDR2 SVGIG come from the germline V gene (reference sequence). V gave up 4 bases and J gave up 0 bases; unmatched junction bases: 9. CDR3 region: CAWTASGGLSSYNEQFF. CDR3 sequence (DNA): TGTGCCTGGACGGCTAGCGGGGGTCTGAGCTCCTACAATGAGCAGTTCTTC.

The rearrangement uses TRBV27 and TRBJ1-2; no clear D gene. Per germline, CDR1 MNHEY and CDR2 SMNVEV (reference sequence). V was trimmed by 4 bases and J by 2 bases, leaving 11 bases between them. The CDR3 sequence is 14 residues long. In DNA, the CDR3 is TGTGCCAGCAGTTCCGGGGTGGTCAACTATGGCTACACCTTC. Its translation is CASSSGVVNYGYTF.

V usage is TRBV5-6 and J usage is TRBJ2-7, with D uncertain. The CDR3 is 12 residues long. Per the germline V gene, CDR1 is SGHDT and CDR2 is YYEEEE. V lost 4 bases, J lost 4 bases, and 9 bases lay in between. In DNA form, the CDR3 reads TGTGCCAGCAGCGGGCAGGCGTACGAGCAGTACTTC. Translation gives CASSGQAYEQYF.

This clone has more than one count but fewer than ten. The chain couples TRBV7-6 to TRBJ2-3, with 9 nucleotides matching TRBD2. This CDR3 is 15 amino acids long. V trimming: 0 bases; J trimming: 15 bases; junction bases outside the gene matches: 13. The V gene's germline CDR1 is SGHVS and CDR2 FNYEAQ. DNA of the CDR3: TGTGCCAGCAGCTTAGCTATCCCTAGCGGGGAGGCGATATATTTT. Amino acids: CASSLAIPSGEAIYF.

In the case of this clone: One end of the junction does not line up with germline, which may come from a read error. The chain links TRBV15 to TRBJ2-1; a possible D gene is TRBD1 (6 bases). Germline V CDR1 and CDR2: LNHNV, YYDKDF (reference sequence). This CDR3 region has 15 residues. The CDR3 here is CATSIGQGGWDEQLF. The CDR3 DNA reads as TGTGCCACCAGCATCGGACAAGGGGGTTGGGATGAGCAGCTCTTC.

The rearrangement uses TRBV19 and TRBJ1-1; D uncertain. Germline V gene sequence: CDR1 LNHDA, CDR2 SQIVND (reference sequence). There are 13 residues in the CDR3. V lost 3 bases and J 1 base, leaving 6 bases between the germline ends. The CDR3 here is CASSMSANTEAFF. The DNA of the CDR3 is TGTGCCAGTAGTATGTCAGCGAACACTGAAGCTTTCTTT.

In its sample, this clone was seen a few times. This chain joins TRBV15 and TRBJ2-7, with TRBD1 matching 8 bases. The CDR3 spans 16 residues. From germline, CDR1 is LNHNV and CDR2 YYDKDF (reference sequence). J was trimmed by 6 bases and V by 3 bases; bases with no gene match: 13. CDR3 region: CATSRIFGTGPVEQYF. CDR3 nucleotide sequence: TGTGCCACCAGCAGGATCTTCGGGACAGGCCCAGTCGAGCAGTACTTC.

The chain carries TRBV30 and TRBJ1-2, with a possible D match to TRBD1 (6 bases). Trimming stripped 4 bases from V and 4 bases from J, with 25 bases between. CDR1 and CDR2 from the germline V gene are GTSNPN and SVGIG (reference sequence). This CDR3 has 17 residues. The CDR3 bases are TGTGCCTGGACGGGGGGCGCACCTATGGGACCCTCCTATGGCTACACCTTC. It encodes CAWTGGAPMGPSYGYTF.

The chain joins TRBV7-9 to TRBJ1-2; D is possibly TRBD1 (5 bases). Germline CDR1 and CDR2: SEHNR and FQNEAQ (reference sequence). V dropped 6 bases and J dropped 1 base, with 12 bases sitting between them. CDR3 size: 14 residues. The CDR3 DNA sequence: TGTGCCAGCAGGACCGCGACAGATAACTATGGCTACACCTTC. This encodes CASRTATDNYGYTF.